The 15 T cell receptor beta chains below come from one sample, sequenced in a study of OX40 agonist ivuxolimab in advanced cancers. Measured with immunoSEQ multiplex PCR; TCRdb has only the in-frame clones, and not every one. The profile shows roughly 80,000 clones, around four fifths of them singletons. This material consisted of CD4+ or CD8+ T cells sorted from blood, taken in a trial of the OX40 agonist ivuxolimab. These receptors all stem from an adult with an advanced solid tumor such as melanoma, head and neck, liver or kidney cancer.

The V and J genes are TRBV28 and TRBJ1-5; tentative D call: TRBD1 (5 bases). Trimming removed 4 bases at V and 3 bases at J, with 16 bases between. This CDR3 contains 16 residues. Germline values: CDR1 MDHEN, CDR2 SYDVKM. The CDR3 DNA sequence: TGTGCCAGCAGTTCAATGGGACGTAGGTTCAATCAGCCCCAGCATTTT. Its protein is CASSSMGRRFNQPQHF.

This chain joins TRBV2 and TRBJ2-7, with TRBD2 matching 10 bases. V was clipped by 5 bases and J by 0 bases; unmatched bases: 4. The CDR3 covers 15 residues. Germline V gives CDR1 SNHLY, CDR2 FYNNEI. The CDR3 bases are TGTGCCAGCAGTTTACTAGCGGGGAGCTCCTACGAGCAGTACTTC. This translates into CASSLLAGSSYEQYF.

The chain couples TRBV2 to TRBJ2-3, with 15 bases matching TRBD2. The CDR3 is 17 residues long. Germline V gene lookup returns CDR1 SNHLY and CDR2 FYNNEI. Trimming cost V 1 base and J 6 bases; bases outside gene matches: 5. CDR3 sequence reads: CASSEGTSGRAEDTQYF. The CDR3 nucleotides are TGTGCCAGCAGTGAAGGGACTAGCGGGAGGGCCGAGGATACGCAGTATTTT. The full variable domain, with the rest looked up from reference TRBV2 and TRBJ2-3, is EPEVTQTPSHQVTQMGQEVILRCVPISNHLYFYWYRQILGQKVEFLVSFYNNEISEKSEIFDDQFSVERPDGSNFTLKIRSTKLEDSAMYFCASSEGTSGRAEDTQYFGPGTRLTVL.

The chain employs TRBV7-8 and TRBJ1-1; no firm D call. CDR1 is SGHVS and CDR2 is FQNEAQ in the germline V gene. V gave up 3 bases and J gave up 9 bases, with 17 bases separating them. The CDR3 consists of 14 residues. CDR3 amino acids: CASSLVGVEGKAFF. CDR3 DNA sequence: TGTGCCAGCAGCTTGGTCGGGGTGGAAGGGAAAGCTTTCTTT.

About this clone itself: The same CDR3 arises from other DNA sequences in this sample as well. The chain joins TRBV28 to TRBJ1-4, with TRBD1 as a possible D gene (6 bases). Germline CDR1 reads MDHEN; CDR2 reads SYDVKM. The CDR3 loop spans 14 amino acids. V lost 8 bases and J 0 bases, leaving 10 bases between the germline ends. In nucleotides, the CDR3 is TGTGCCAGCGGGGGGCCACCAACTAATGAAAAACTGTTTTTT. Its protein product is CASGGPPTNEKLFF.

The gene calls are TRBV5-1 and TRBJ1-4, with D possibly matching TRBD1 (5 bases). Germline V gene data show CDR1 as SGHRS and CDR2 as YFSETQ. V shed 4 bases and J shed 4 bases, with 14 bases lying between them. CDR3 length: 15 amino acids. This CDR3 is CASSATGTDNEKLFF. CDR3 sequence (DNA): TGCGCCAGCAGCGCTACCGGGACGGATAATGAAAAACTGTTTTTT.

The chain employs TRBV5-4 and TRBJ2-6; no clear D gene. Trimming stripped 1 base from V and 0 bases from J, with 5 bases between. This CDR3 has 15 residues. From germline, CDR1 is SGHNT and CDR2 YYREEE (reference sequence). The CDR3 sequence: CASSLTLSGANVLTF. CDR3 DNA sequence: TGTGCCAGCAGCTTGACACTCTCTGGGGCCAACGTCCTGACTTTC.

This rearrangement joins TRBV2 to TRBJ2-1; 12 bases are shared with TRBD2. This CDR3 is built from 17 residues. CDR1 is SNHLY and CDR2 is FYNNEI in the germline V gene. V lost 4 bases and J lost 6; bases outside the gene matches: 10. In DNA form, the CDR3 reads TGTGCCAGCAGTGCTAGCGGACTAGCGGGGATACCCAATGAGCAGTTCTTC. Protein product: CASSASGLAGIPNEQFF. The entire variable domain, with the rest obtained from reference TRBV2 and TRBJ2-1, is as follows: EPEVTQTPSHQVTQMGQEVILRCVPISNHLYFYWYRQILGQKVEFLVSFYNNEISEKSEIFDDQFSVERPDGSNFTLKIRSTKLEDSAMYFCASSASGLAGIPNEQFFGPGTRLTVL.

V and J are TRBV15 and TRBJ2-5; D unresolved. Trimming took off 1 base at V and 2 bases at J, with 8 bases between the two ends. The CDR3 loop spans 14 amino acids. The germline gives CDR1 LNHNV, CDR2 YYDKDF (reference sequence). CDR3 sequence: CATSRGLRQETQYF. The CDR3 nucleotides read TGTGCCACCAGCAGAGGGTTGCGGCAAGAGACCCAGTACTTC.

This clone appeared once. The genes are TRBV6-5 and TRBJ2-7; TRBD2 matches at 16 bases. The V and J ends lost 4 bases and 11 bases, in that order; junction bases with no gene match: 5. CDR3 length: 14 residues. Germline CDR1 is MNHEY and CDR2 is SVGAGI. DNA for the CDR3: TGTGCCAGCAGTTCTGGGACTAGCGGGAGGGCGGAGTACTTC. Amino acid sequence: CASSSGTSGRAEYF.

The chain has TRBV6-5 and TRBJ2-3; D is unresolved. Per the germline V gene, CDR1 is MNHEY and CDR2 is SVGAGI. Trimming took off 6 bases at V and 3 bases at J, with 10 bases between the two ends. This CDR3 has 13 amino acids. The CDR3 sequence: CASRRPQTDTQYF. DNA of the CDR3: TGTGCCAGCAGACGTCCCCAGACAGATACGCAGTATTTT.

The V call is TRBV6-1, the J call TRBJ2-2, with D tentatively TRBD1 or TRBD2 (5 bases each). Germline CDR1 and CDR2: MNHNS and SASEGT. The ends were cut back, 7 bases at V and 4 bases at J, with 13 bases in the middle. The CDR3 has 14 residues. The CDR3 region has the DNA TGTGCCAGCACCCTAAGAGGGACCACCGGGGAGCTGTTTTTT. Translation gives CASTLRGTTGELFF.

This clone was seen just once. The chain carries TRBV7-2 and TRBJ1-2, with D hard to call. V lost 5 bases, J lost 4 bases, and 8 bases lay in between. Looked up from germline, CDR1 is SGHTA and CDR2 is FQGNSA. CDR3 length: 12 residues. CDR3 region: CASSPRAYGYTF. As DNA, the CDR3 is TGTGCCAGCAGCCCCCGAGCCTATGGCTACACCTTC. The variable domain in full, with the rest retrieved from reference TRBV7-2 and TRBJ1-2, is GAGVSQSPSNKVTEKGKDVELRCDPISGHTALYWYRQSLGQGLEFLIYFQGNSAPDKSGLPSDRFSAERTGGSVSTLTIQRTQQEDSAVYLCASSPRAYGYTFGSGTRLTVV.

This chain uses TRBV30 with TRBJ2-3; TRBD1 is a possible D gene (5 bases). Trimming pared 2 bases from V and 1 base from J, leaving 16 bases between. Germline CDR1 reads GTSNPN; CDR2 reads SVGIG (reference sequence). The CDR3 covers 16 residues. The DNA of the CDR3 is TGTGCCTGGAGTTTTCCCTGGGGCGGCGGCACAGATACGCAGTATTTT. Translating gives CAWSFPWGGGTDTQYF. The full variable domain, with the rest looked up from reference TRBV30 and TRBJ2-3, is SQTIHQWPATLVQPVGSPLSLECTVEGTSNPNLYWYRQAAGRGLQLLFYSVGIGQISSEVPQNLSASRPQDRQFILSSKKLLLSDSGFYLCAWSFPWGGGTDTQYFGPGTRLTVL.

The V gene is TRBV10-3, the J gene TRBJ2-5; 9 bases line up with TRBD2. This CDR3 region has 17 residues. J gave up 2 bases and V 0 bases, and 7 bases lay outside the gene matches. The germline V gene encodes CDR1 ENHRY and CDR2 SYGVKD. The CDR3 coding sequence is TGTGCCATCAGTGAGTCCCGGGGCGGGAGGGCTCAAGAGACCCAGTACTTC. It translates to CAISESRGGRAQETQYF.